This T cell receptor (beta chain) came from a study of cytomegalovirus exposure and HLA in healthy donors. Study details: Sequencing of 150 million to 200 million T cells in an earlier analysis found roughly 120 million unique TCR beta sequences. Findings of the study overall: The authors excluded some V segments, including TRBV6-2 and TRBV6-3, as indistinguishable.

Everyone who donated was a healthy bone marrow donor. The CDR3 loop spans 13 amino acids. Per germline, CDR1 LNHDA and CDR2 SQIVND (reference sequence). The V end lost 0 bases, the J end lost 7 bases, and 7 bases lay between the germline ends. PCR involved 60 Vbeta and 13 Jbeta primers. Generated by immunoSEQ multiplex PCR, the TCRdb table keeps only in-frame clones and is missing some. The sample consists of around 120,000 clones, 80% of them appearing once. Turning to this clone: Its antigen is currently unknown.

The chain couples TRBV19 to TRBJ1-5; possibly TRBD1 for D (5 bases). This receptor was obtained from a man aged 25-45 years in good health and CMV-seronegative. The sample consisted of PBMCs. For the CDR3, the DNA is TGTGCCAGTAGTATAGACAGGGTCCAGCCCCAGCATTTT. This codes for CASSIDRVQPQHF.